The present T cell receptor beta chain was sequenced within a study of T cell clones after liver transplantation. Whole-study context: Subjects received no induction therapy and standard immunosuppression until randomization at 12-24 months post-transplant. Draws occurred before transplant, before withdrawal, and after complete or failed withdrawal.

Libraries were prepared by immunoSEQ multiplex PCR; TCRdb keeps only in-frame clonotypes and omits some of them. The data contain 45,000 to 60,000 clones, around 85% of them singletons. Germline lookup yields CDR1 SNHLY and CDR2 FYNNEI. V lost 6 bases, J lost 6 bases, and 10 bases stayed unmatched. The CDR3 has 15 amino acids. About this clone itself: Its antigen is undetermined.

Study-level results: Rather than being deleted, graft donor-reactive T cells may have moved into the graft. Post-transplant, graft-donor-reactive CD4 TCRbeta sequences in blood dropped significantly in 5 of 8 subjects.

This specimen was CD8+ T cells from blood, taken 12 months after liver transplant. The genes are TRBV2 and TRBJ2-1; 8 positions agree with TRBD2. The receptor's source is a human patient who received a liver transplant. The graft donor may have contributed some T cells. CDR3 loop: CASRVAGRALNEQFF. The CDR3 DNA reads TGTGCCAGCAGGGTAGCGGGAAGGGCCCTCAATGAGCAGTTCTTC.